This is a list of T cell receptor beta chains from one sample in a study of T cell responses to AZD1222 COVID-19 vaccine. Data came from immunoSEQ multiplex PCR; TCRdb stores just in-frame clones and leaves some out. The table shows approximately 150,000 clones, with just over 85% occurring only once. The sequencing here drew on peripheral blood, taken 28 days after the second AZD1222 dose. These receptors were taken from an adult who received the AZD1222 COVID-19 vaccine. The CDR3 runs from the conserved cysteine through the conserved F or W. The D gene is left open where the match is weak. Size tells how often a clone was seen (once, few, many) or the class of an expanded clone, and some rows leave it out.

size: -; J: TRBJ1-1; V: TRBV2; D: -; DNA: TGTGCCAGCAGATCGGAAAACACTGAAGCTTTCTTT; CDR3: CASRSENTEAFF
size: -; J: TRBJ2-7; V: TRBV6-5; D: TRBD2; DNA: TGTGCCAGCAGTCTCCTAGGCGGGAGGGCATACGAGCAGTACTTC; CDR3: CASSLLGGRAYEQYF
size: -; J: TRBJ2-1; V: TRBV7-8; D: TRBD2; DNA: TGTGCCAGCAGCTTCGGGCTAGCGGCCTACAATGAGCAGTTCTTC; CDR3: CASSFGLAAYNEQFF
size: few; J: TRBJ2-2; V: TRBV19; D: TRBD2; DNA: TGTGCCAGTATAAGAGCTAGCGGGAGCTATACCGGGGAGCTGTTTTTT; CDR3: CASIRASGSYTGELFF
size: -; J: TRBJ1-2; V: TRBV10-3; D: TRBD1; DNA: TGTGCCATCAGTGAGTCGATAGGCAACAGGGGGCAAGGCTACACCTTC; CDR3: CAISESIGNRGQGYTF
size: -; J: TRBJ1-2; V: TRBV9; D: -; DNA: TGTGCCAGCAGGCCAGGATCTACTAACTATGGCTACACCTTC; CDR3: CASRPGSTNYGYTF
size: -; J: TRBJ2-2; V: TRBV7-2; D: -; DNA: TGTGCCAGCAGCTTAGTGGCCAGATTGAACACCGGGGAGCTGTTTTTT; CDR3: CASSLVARLNTGELFF
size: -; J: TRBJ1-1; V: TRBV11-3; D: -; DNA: TGTGCCAGCAGCTTCGGGGGGTGGGACACTGAAGCTTTCTTT; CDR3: CASSFGGWDTEAFF
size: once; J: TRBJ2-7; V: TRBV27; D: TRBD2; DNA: TGTGCCAGCAGTTTTCAGACTAGCGGGGGGAGCGAGCAGTACTTC; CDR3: CASSFQTSGGSEQYF
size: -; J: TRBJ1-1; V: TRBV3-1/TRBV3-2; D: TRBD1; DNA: TGTGCCAGCAGCCGGACAGGGGGTACTGAAGCTTTCTTT; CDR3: CASSRTGGTEAFF
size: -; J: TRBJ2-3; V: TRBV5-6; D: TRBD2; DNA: TGTGCCAGCAGTTACACCGTGGCGGGGGGAGCCACAGATACGCAGTATTTT; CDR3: CASSYTVAGGATDTQYF
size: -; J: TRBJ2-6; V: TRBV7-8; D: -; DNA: TGTGCCAGCAGCTTAGAAATTGGCAGCCCTTCCCTTAACTCTGGGGCCAACGTCCTGACTTTC; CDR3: CASSLEIGSPSLNSGANVLTF
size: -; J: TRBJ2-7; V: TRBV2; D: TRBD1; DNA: TGTGCCAGCAGTGAACAGACAGGGGGCTCCTACGAGCAGTACTTC; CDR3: CASSEQTGGSYEQYF
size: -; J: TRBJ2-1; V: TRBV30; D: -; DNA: TGTGCCTGGGGCCGGGACTTACCGTACAATGAGCAGTTCTTC; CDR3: CAWGRDLPYNEQFF
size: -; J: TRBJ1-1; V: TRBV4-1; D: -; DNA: TGCGCCAGCAGCCATCGGGAGGAGGATTTGAACACTGAAGCTTTCTTT; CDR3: CASSHREEDLNTEAFF
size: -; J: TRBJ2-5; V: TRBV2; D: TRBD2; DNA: TGTGCCAGCGCCGGGGAACTAGCGGAAGGGGAGGCCCAGTACTTC; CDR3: CASAGELAEGEAQYF
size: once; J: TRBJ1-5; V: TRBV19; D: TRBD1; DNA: TGTGCCAGTAATAGACAGGGGGGGTCCGGCAATCAGCCCCAGCATTTT; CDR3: CASNRQGGSGNQPQHF
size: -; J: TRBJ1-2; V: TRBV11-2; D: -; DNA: TGTGCCAGTGGGCCTACCTATGGCTACACCTTC; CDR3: CASGPTYGYTF
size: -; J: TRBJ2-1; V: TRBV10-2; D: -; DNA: TGCGCCAGCAGTGGTGACTCCGCACACAATGAGCAGTTCTTC; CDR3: CASSGDSAHNEQFF
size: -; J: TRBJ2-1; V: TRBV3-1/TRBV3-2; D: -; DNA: TGTGCCAGCAGCCAGGGTGACGGTTACAATGAGCAGTTCTTC; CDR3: CASSQGDGYNEQFF
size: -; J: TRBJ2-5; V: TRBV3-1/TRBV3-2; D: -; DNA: TGTGCCAGCAGCCAGGGCAGTTTGGAGACCCAGTACTTC; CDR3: CASSQGSLETQYF
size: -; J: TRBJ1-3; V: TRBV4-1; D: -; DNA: TGCGCCAGCAGCTTGGGGGGCGAAAGAAACACCATATATTTT; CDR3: CASSLGGERNTIYF
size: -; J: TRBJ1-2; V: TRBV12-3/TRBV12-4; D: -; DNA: TGTGCCAGCAGTACCCTCCCTGGATATGGCTACACCTTC; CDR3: CASSTLPGYGYTF
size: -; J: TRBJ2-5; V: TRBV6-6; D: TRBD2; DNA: TGTGCCAGCAGTCGGGAGGTGGGGGGATCCCTTCAAGAGACCCAGTACTTC; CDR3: CASSREVGGSLQETQYF
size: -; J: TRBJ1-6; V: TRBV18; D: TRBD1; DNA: TGTGCCAGCTCACCGGACAGGGGGCTATATTCACCCCTCCACTTT; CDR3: CASSPDRGLYSPLHF
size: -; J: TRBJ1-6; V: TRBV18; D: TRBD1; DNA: TGTGCCAGCTCACCCGTTACAGGGGATCCACCCCTCCACTTT; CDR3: CASSPVTGDPPLHF
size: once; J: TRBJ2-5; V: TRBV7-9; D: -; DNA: TGTGCCAGCAGACCCGGGGGAGAGGAGACCCAGTACTTC; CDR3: CASRPGGEETQYF
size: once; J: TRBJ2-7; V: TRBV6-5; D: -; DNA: TGTGCCAGCAGTTACTCTCTGGGGAGGTGGGATTTCGAGCAGTACTTC; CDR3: CASSYSLGRWDFEQYF
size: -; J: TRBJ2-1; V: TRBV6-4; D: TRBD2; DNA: TGTGCCAGCAGTGAAGAAGCGGGGGGAAGCCATGAGCAGTTCTTC; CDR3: CASSEEAGGSHEQFF
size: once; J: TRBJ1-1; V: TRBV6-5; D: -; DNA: TGTGCCAGCAGTTACTCGGCTAACCTGAACACTGAAGCTTTCTTT; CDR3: CASSYSANLNTEAFF
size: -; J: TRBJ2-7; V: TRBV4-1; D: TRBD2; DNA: TGCGCCAGCAGCCGTACTAGCGGGACCAGCAACGAGCAGTACTTC; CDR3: CASSRTSGTSNEQYF
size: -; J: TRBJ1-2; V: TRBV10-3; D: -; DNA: TGTGCCATCAGTGATAGCCTCTCGGCAGGGGGCTACACCTTC; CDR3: CAISDSLSAGGYTF
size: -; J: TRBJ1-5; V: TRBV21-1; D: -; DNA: TGTGCCAGCACCCCCTCCGGTAGCAATCAGCCCCAGCATTTT; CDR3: CASTPSGSNQPQHF
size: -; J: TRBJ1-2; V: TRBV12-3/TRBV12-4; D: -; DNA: TGTGCCAGCAGTTTAGGGGGGGCGGCGGGCTACACCTTC; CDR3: CASSLGGAAGYTF
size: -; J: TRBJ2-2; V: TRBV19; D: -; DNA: TGTGCCAGTAGTATAGCGACCGGGGAGCTGTTTTTT; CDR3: CASSIATGELFF
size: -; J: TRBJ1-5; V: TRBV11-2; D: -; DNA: TGTGCCAGCAGCCCCCATGTTGGGAGCAATCAGCCCCAGCATTTT; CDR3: CASSPHVGSNQPQHF
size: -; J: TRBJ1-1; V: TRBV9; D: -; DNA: TGTGCCAGCAGCCCCCCACATAGGGGGGGCATTGAAGCTTTCTTT; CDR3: CASSPPHRGGIEAFF
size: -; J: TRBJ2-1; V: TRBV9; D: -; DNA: TGTGCCAGCAGCGTAGGGCCCGGAGGCGATGAGCAGTTCTTC; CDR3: CASSVGPGGDEQFF
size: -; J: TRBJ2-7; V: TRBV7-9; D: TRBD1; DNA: TGTGCCAGCAGCTCCTCGGGGACAGGGTTGGCCGAGCAGTACTTC; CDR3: CASSSSGTGLAEQYF
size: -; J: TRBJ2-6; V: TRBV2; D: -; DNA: TGTGCCAGCAGTGTGCAGGGGAGTGGGGCCAACGTCCTGACTTTC; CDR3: CASSVQGSGANVLTF
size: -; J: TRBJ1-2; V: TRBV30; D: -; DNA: TGTGCCTGGACCATACTGCCATCGGGCGATGGCTACACCTTC; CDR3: CAWTILPSGDGYTF
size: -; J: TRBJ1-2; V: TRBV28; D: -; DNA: TGTGCCAGCAGTTCGCCCTCGACGGGAAACTATGGCTACACCTTC; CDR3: CASSSPSTGNYGYTF
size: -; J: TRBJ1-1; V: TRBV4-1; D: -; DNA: TGCGCCAGCAGCCGTAAAGGGGGAGAAACTGAAGCTTTCTTT; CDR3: CASSRKGGETEAFF
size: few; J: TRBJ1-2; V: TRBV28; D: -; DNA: TGTGCCAGCAGTTTATGGGGGTATGGCTACACCTTC; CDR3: CASSLWGYGYTF
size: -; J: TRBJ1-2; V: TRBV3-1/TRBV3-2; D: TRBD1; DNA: TGTGCCAGCAGAACAGGGGGGAGCGGCTACACCTTC; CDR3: CASRTGGSGYTF
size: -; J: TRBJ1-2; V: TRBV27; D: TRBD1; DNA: TGTGCCAGCAGTTTATCCAGGACAGGATATGGCTACACCTTC; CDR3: CASSLSRTGYGYTF
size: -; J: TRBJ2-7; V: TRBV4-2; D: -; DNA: TGTGCCAGCAGCCTTGGACCCGGAGGGGAGCAGTACTTC; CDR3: CASSLGPGGEQYF
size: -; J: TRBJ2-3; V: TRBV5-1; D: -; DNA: TGCGCCAGCAGCCCGCGACACGCGATGAGCACAGATACGCAGTATTTT; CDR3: CASSPRHAMSTDTQYF
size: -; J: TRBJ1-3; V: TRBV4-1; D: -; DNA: TGCGCCAGCAGCCAAGATCCCTTTTCTGGAAACACCATATATTTT; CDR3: CASSQDPFSGNTIYF
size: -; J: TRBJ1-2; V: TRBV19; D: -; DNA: TGTGCCAGTAGTATAGTTGAGACAGTCTCTGGCTACACCTTC; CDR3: CASSIVETVSGYTF
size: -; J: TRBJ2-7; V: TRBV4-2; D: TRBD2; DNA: TGTGCCAGCAGCCAAGAGCGGGGGGCATACGAGCAGTACTTC; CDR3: CASSQERGAYEQYF
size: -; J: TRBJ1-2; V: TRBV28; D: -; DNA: TGTGCCAGCATTAGCCTAGTCGATGGCTACACCTTC; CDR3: CASISLVDGYTF
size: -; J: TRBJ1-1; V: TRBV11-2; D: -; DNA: TGTGCCAGCAGCCTTTTAACTGAAGCTTTCTTT; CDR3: CASSLLTEAFF
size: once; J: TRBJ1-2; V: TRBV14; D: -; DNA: TGTGCCAGCAGCCAAGATCGGGGTGCAGGGAGCAATGGCTACACCTTC; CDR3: CASSQDRGAGSNGYTF
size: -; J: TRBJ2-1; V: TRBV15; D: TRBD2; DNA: TGTGCCACCAGCAGAGAGGAGGGGGGGACTAGCGCCGTTTTGACCTACAATGAGCAGTTCTTC; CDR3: CATSREEGGTSAVLTYNEQFF
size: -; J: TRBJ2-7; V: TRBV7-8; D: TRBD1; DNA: TGTGCCAGCAGCAAGGACAGGGGCCCCGAGGGTATCTTC; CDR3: CASSKDRGPEGIF
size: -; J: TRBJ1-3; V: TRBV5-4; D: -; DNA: TGTGCCAGCAGCTTGCAGGGGCCGTCTGGAAACACCATATATTTT; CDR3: CASSLQGPSGNTIYF
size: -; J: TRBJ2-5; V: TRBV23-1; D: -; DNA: TGCGCCAGCAGTCAATGCTACCGGACTGCCCCCAAAGAGACCCAGTACTTC; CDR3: CASSQCYRTAPKETQYF
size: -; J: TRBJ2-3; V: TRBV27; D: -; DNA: TGTGCCAGCAGCCTAGCGTCCGTGGAGACTCCAGATACGCAGTATTTT; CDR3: CASSLASVETPDTQYF
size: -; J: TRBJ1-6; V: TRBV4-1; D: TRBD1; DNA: TGCGCCAGCAGCCAAATGGGACAGGGACCCAATTCACCCCTCCACTTT; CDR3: CASSQMGQGPNSPLHF